Below are 19 T cell receptor beta chains sequenced from a single sample in a study of blood T cell repertoires in COVID-19 (dated by TCRdb to about 2020). The library was generated by the immunoSEQ multiplex PCR assay. TCRdb stores this immuneACCESS table with in-frame sequences only. Part of the clones is absent; in the studies checked, under half of the shortfall reflects unresolved V genes, and no reason is known for the rest. Within this sample are 100,000 to 150,000 clones, with approximately 83% of them counted one time only. The ten most abundant clones make up 12% of the sample. Sequencing was performed on peripheral blood. The receptors shown here come from a man aged 60-69 years with acute or convalescent COVID-19.

As concerns this clone: One junction end does not reproduce the germline sequence, and a read error may be involved. The gene calls are TRBV10-3 and TRBJ2-7; D is perhaps TRBD1 (5 bases). Germline V gene data show CDR1 as ENHRY and CDR2 as SYGVKD. This CDR3 region has 12 residues. The CDR3 region is CAISEVEGAENF. CDR3 nucleotides: TGTGCCATCAGTGAGGTGGAAGGGGCTGAAAACTTC.

The chain uses TRBV7-8 and TRBJ2-3; the match to TRBD1 covers 8 bases. Trimming at V came to 4 bases and at J to 4 bases, leaving 10 bases not matched to a gene. Germline V CDR1 and CDR2: SGHVS, FQNEAQ. The CDR3 length is 16 residues. The CDR3 region is CASSSRTGRVPDTQYF. The CDR3 DNA follows: TGTGCCAGCAGCTCGAGGACAGGGAGAGTTCCAGATACGCAGTATTTT.

The rearrangement uses TRBV25-1 and TRBJ1-5; tentative D call: TRBD1 (5 bases). The CDR3 totals 16 residues. Germline assignment: CDR1 MGHDK and CDR2 SYGVNS. The V gene lost 6 bases and the J gene lost 6 bases, with 21 bases spanning the gap. CDR3 sequence: CASSPVGGDPSQPQHF. CDR3 bases: TGTGCCAGCAGCCCTGTTGGGGGGGACCCAAGTCAGCCCCAGCATTTT.

V and J are TRBV30 and TRBJ2-7, with D perhaps TRBD2 (6 bases). The germline V gene encodes CDR1 GTSNPN and CDR2 SVGIG (reference sequence). Trimming pared 7 bases from V and 7 bases from J, leaving 14 bases between. This CDR3 is built from 11 residues. The CDR3 reads CALAARGEQYF. For the CDR3, the DNA is TGTGCCTTAGCGGCCCGGGGGGAGCAGTACTTC.

This clone was seen only a few times. V gene TRBV15 combines with J gene TRBJ1-5, with D hard to call. Germline lookup yields CDR1 LNHNV and CDR2 YYDKDF (reference sequence). Between the trimmed V and J ends, which lost 0 bases and 5 bases, there was a span of 11 bases. This CDR3 contains 15 residues. The DNA of the CDR3 is TGTGCCACCAGCAGAGAACCACCCGGTTATCAGCCCCAGCATTTT. This encodes CATSREPPGYQPQHF.

This sequence joins TRBV21-1 and TRBJ2-3; the table assigns TRBD2, which was not confirmed against the DNA. TRBV21-1 is given as a pseudogene. The CDR3 covers 17 residues. The CDR3 spells CASTLLGLAGLVDTQYF. The CDR3 DNA follows: TGTGCCAGCACCCTTCTCGGACTAGCGGGACTAGTAGATACGCAGTATTTT.

The chain is built from TRBV7-3 and TRBJ2-7; D might be TRBD2 (5 bases). The CDR3 covers 14 residues. Germline V gene data show CDR1 as SGHTA and CDR2 as FQGTGA. Trimming pared 1 base from V and 2 bases from J, leaving 9 bases between. The CDR3 sequence is CASSLRAGPYEQYF. The CDR3, as DNA: TGTGCCAGCAGCTTAAGGGCGGGTCCCTACGAGCAGTACTTC.

The chain couples TRBV2 to TRBJ1-1, with 8 nucleotides matching TRBD1. The germline V gene has CDR1 SNHLY and CDR2 FYNNEI. With V trimmed by 8 bases and J by 3 bases, 5 bases remained unmatched. The CDR3 has 13 amino acids. The CDR3: CASSQGAHTEAFF. CDR3 in DNA: TGTGCCAGCTCCCAGGGGGCACACACTGAAGCTTTCTTT.

The chain combines TRBV4-1 with TRBJ2-7; TRBD2 is a possible D gene (6 bases). The CDR3 has 13 amino acids. Germline CDR1 reads MGHRA; CDR2 reads YSYEKL. Trimming removed 5 bases from V and 3 bases from J, with 11 bases in between. CDR3 DNA sequence: TGCGCCAGCAGCGCGGGACCGATCTACGAGCAGTACTTC. Its protein product is CASSAGPIYEQYF.

V is TRBV6-5 and J is TRBJ1-2; D is perhaps TRBD1 (5 bases). CDR1 MNHEY and CDR2 SVGAGI come from the germline V gene. With 5 bases removed from V and 4 bases from J, the gap between germline ends came to 11 bases. CDR3 length: 13 amino acids. CDR3 sequence reads: CASSRDSAYGYTF. The CDR3 DNA reads TGTGCCAGCAGTAGAGACAGTGCCTATGGCTACACCTTC.

The genes are TRBV6-1 and TRBJ1-2, with D unclear. Deletions cut 3 bases from V and 8 bases from J, with 25 bases between. CDR1 and CDR2 (germline): MNHNS, SASEGT. There are 17 residues in the CDR3. The CDR3 loop is CASSERWSTGIPYGYTF. The CDR3 nucleotides read TGTGCCAGCAGTGAGCGATGGTCAACCGGGATCCCGTACGGCTACACCTTC.

The CDR3 coding sequence is TGTGCCAGTAGTATCGGCGCCTCGGGAGGGCAGTTCTTC. Protein product: CASSIGASGGQFF. The rearrangement links TRBV19 to TRBJ2-1; 7 nucleotides agree with TRBD2. CDR3 size: 13 residues. CDR1 and CDR2 (germline): LNHDA, SQIVND (reference sequence). Trimming cost V 3 bases and J 12 bases; bases outside gene matches: 8.

V gene TRBV12-3 or TRBV12-4 combines with J gene TRBJ2-3, with 7 positions matching TRBD1. The CDR3 covers 13 residues. The J segment lost 6 bases and the V segment lost 3 bases, leaving 3 bases of the junction unmatched. Written as DNA, the CDR3 is TGTGCCAGCAGTTTGGGACAGCGGGATACGCAGTATTTT. Protein sequence: CASSLGQRDTQYF.

J is TRBJ2-1 and V is TRBV5-4, with 9 bases matching TRBD2. Trimming removed 1 base from V and 9 bases from J; junction bases left unmatched: 2. This CDR3 is built from 13 residues. Germline V gene lookup returns CDR1 SGHNT and CDR2 YYREEE (reference sequence). In DNA, the CDR3 is TGTGCCAGCAGCTTGCAGACTAGCGGTGAGCAGTTCTTC. This encodes CASSLQTSGEQFF.

The chain uses TRBV10-3 and TRBJ2-1; 12 positions match TRBD2. J lost 8 bases, V lost 4 bases, and 6 bases had no gene match. From germline, CDR1 is ENHRY and CDR2 SYGVKD. The CDR3 spans 15 residues. Here the CDR3 DNA reads TGTGCCATCAGTGCAATGACTAGCGGGAGCTATGAGCAGTTCTTC. This encodes CAISAMTSGSYEQFF.

This clone showed up just once. This chain links TRBV19 with TRBJ2-7, with TRBD2 identical over 12 bases. The V segment lost 5 bases and the J segment 5 bases; nucleotides outside the gene matches: 22. This CDR3 spans 20 amino acids. In germline, CDR1 is LNHDA, CDR2 SQIVND (reference sequence). The CDR3 spells CASSGRQDLYGTSGLHEQYF. CDR3 bases: TGTGCCAGTAGTGGCCGACAGGACCTTTACGGGACTAGCGGGCTCCACGAGCAGTACTTC.

This clone was counted between two and nine times. This chain connects TRBV18 to TRBJ1-5; 7 bases are a match to TRBD1. Germline V lookup: CDR1 KGHSH, CDR2 LQKENI. The junction had 6 bases not matched to a gene; V was cut back by 2 bases and J by 5 bases. CDR3 length: 15 residues. CDR3 sequence (DNA): TGTGCCAGCTCACCAGGGGGACAGAACTATCAGCCCCAGCATTTT. Residues: CASSPGGQNYQPQHF.

The chain links TRBV3-1 (or the pseudogene TRBV3-2) to TRBJ2-3; the match to TRBD2 covers 11 bases. The CDR3 is 15 residues long. CDR1 is LGHDT and CDR2 is YNNKEL in the germline V gene (reference sequence). J was trimmed by 7 bases and V by 4 bases; bases with no gene match: 7. The DNA of the CDR3 is TGTGCCAGCAGCCTCCAACTAGCGGGAGTGAATACGCAGTATTTT. Amino acids: CASSLQLAGVNTQYF.

The chain combines TRBV15 with TRBJ2-1; D remains ambiguous. The CDR3 runs to 13 residues. The V end lost 0 bases, the J end lost 5 bases, and 5 bases lay between the germline ends. Germline CDR1 reads LNHNV; CDR2 reads YYDKDF (reference sequence). DNA of the CDR3: TGTGCCACCAGCAGAGACTACGACAATGAGCAGTTCTTC. This sequence encodes CATSRDYDNEQFF.